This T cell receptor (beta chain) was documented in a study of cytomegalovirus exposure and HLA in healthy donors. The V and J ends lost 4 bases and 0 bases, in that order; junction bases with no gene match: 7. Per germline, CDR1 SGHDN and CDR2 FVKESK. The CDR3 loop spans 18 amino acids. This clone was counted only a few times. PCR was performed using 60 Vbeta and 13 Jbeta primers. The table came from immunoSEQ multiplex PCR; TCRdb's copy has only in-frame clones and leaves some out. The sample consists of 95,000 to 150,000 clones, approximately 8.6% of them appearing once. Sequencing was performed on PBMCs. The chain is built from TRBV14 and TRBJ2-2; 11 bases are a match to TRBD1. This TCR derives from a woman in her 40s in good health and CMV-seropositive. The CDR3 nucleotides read TGTGCCAGCAGCCTCCTAAGGGGACAGGGGGCGAACACCGGGGAGCTGTTTTTT. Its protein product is CASSLLRGQGANTGELFF.